The clone carrying this T cell receptor beta chain has just a few counts. Its antigen is not identified. Other DNA sequences from this sample encode an identical CDR3 as well. The data stem from a study of beta chain features in type 1 diabetes. The entirety of the isolated RNA underwent reverse transcription, so expressed TCRB transcripts were sequenced. Naive, central memory and regulatory T cell samples came to a mean of around 3.5 million reads. Clones were read by immunoSEQ multiplex PCR, and TCRdb kept only the in-frame ones, dropping some. The sample has 600,000 or so clones; over 13% are singletons. Study-wide points: Moderately but significantly shorter TCRB CDR3s were found in Type 1 diabetes patients in all four CD4+ subsets.

The germline V gene encodes CDR1 KGHSH and CDR2 LQKENI. The V gene lost 2 bases and the J gene lost 2 bases, with 8 bases spanning the gap. This CDR3 has 14 amino acids. The chain couples TRBV18 to TRBJ2-3; possibly TRBD2 for D (5 bases). The clonotype was recovered from a man aged 18 to 29 with type 1 diabetes. Sequenced input: naive CD4+ T cells from blood. CDR3 DNA: TGTGCCAGCTCACCAGGACTGACCACAGATACGCAGTATTTT. Translating gives CASSPGLTTDTQYF.